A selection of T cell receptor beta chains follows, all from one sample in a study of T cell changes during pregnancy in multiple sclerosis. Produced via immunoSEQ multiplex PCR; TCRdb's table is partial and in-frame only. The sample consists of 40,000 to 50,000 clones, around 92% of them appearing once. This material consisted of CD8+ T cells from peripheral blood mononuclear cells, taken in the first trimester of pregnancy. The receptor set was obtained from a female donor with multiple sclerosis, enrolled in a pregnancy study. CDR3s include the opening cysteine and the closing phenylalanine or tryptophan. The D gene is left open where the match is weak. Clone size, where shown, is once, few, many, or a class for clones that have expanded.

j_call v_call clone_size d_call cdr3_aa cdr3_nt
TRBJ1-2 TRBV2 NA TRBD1 CASSEWVGEQGAYGYTF TGTGCCAGCAGTGAATGGGTAGGAGAACAGGGGGCATATGGCTACACCTTC
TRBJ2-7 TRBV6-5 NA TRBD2 CASSPSSGVAYEQYF TGTGCCAGCAGTCCCTCCAGCGGGGTGGCCTACGAGCAGTACTTC
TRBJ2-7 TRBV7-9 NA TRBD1 CASRPDRSYEQYF TGTGCCAGCAGGCCGGACAGGAGCTACGAGCAGTACTTC
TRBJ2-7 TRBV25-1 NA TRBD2 CASSDTGGREQYF TGTGCCAGCAGTGACACGGGGGGAAGAGAGCAGTACTTC
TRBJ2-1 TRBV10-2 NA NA CASSESAVTYNEQFF TGCGCCAGCAGTGAGTCGGCAGTCACCTACAATGAGCAGTTCTTC
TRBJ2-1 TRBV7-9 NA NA CASSGAGEGGVPYNEQFF TGTGCCAGCAGCGGAGCAGGGGAAGGGGGGGTCCCCTACAATGAGCAGTTCTTC
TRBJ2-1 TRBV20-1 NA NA CSARHFDKQFF TGCAGTGCTAGACACTTCGACAAGCAGTTCTTC
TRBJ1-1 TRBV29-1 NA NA CSVGRERAEAFF TGCAGCGTTGGGCGGGAGAGGGCTGAAGCTTTCTTT
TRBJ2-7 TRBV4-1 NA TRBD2 CASSQLKGLAVYEQYF TGCGCCAGCAGCCAACTCAAGGGACTAGCGGTCTACGAGCAGTACTTC
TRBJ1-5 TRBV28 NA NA CASILAYNQPQHF TGTGCCAGCATACTTGCCTATAATCAGCCCCAGCATTTT
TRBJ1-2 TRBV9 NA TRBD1 CASSTRTGFTF TGTGCCAGCAGCACACGGACAGGCTTTACCTTC
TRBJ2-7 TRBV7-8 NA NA CASSSQGKWSSYEQYF TGTGCCAGCAGCTCCCAGGGGAAGTGGAGCTCCTACGAGCAGTACTTC
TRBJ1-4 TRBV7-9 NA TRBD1 CASSRAGTELKLFF TGTGCCAGCAGCCGTGCCGGGACAGAGTTAAAACTGTTTTTT
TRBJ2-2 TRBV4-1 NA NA CASSPRSGANTGELFF TGCGCCAGCAGTCCAAGATCGGGAGCGAACACCGGGGAGCTGTTTTTT
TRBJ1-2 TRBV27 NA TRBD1 CASSLAWTGPGYTF TGTGCCAGCAGTTTAGCGTGGACAGGGCCGGGCTACACCTTC
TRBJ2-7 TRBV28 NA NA CASSPLSYEQYF TGTGCCAGCAGTCCCCTCTCCTACGAGCAGTACTTC
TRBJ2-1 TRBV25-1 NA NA CVSSDGRQEQFF TGTGTCAGCAGTGATGGACGACAGGAGCAGTTCTTC
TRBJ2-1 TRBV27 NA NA CASSPLGGVSDEQFF TGTGCCAGCAGTCCCCTGGGGGGAGTCAGCGATGAGCAGTTCTTC
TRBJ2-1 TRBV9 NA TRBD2 CASSPVAGARYEQFF TGTGCCAGCAGCCCAGTGGCGGGAGCGAGGTATGAGCAGTTCTTC
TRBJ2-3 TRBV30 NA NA CAWGDFSGPTDTQYF TGTGCCTGGGGGGACTTTTCGGGCCCCACAGATACGCAGTATTTT
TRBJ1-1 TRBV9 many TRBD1 CASSIDREKGMNTEAFF TGTGCCAGCAGCATTGACAGGGAGAAGGGTATGAACACTGAAGCTTTCTTT
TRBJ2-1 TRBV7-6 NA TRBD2 CASSFIRGGGEDEQFF TGTGCCAGCAGCTTCATTCGGGGCGGGGGGGAGGATGAGCAGTTCTTC
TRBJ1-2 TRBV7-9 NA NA CASSLPGREPYGYTF TGTGCCAGCAGCTTACCGGGAAGGGAACCCTATGGCTACACCTTC
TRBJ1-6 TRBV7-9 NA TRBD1 CASSFRGQGDSPLHF TGTGCCAGCAGCTTTCGGGGACAGGGGGATTCACCCCTCCACTTT
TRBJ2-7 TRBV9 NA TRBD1 CASSITGAYEQYF TGTGCCAGCAGCATTACAGGGGCCTACGAGCAGTACTTC
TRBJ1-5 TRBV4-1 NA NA CASSHAGEWSNQPQHF TGCGCCAGCAGCCACGCAGGGGAGTGGAGCAATCAGCCCCAGCATTTT
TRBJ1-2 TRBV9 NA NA CASSLTDRTINYGYTF TGTGCCAGCAGCCTTACGGACAGAACCATTAACTATGGCTACACCTTC
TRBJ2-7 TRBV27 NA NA CASSLSRGYEQYF TGTGCCAGCAGTTTATCGAGAGGGTACGAGCAGTACTTC
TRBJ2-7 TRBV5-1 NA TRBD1 CASSQGDREGPYEQYF TGCGCCAGCAGCCAAGGGGACAGGGAGGGTCCCTACGAGCAGTACTTC
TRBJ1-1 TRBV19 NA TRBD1 CASSIGHRGHDEAFF TGTGCCAGTAGTATAGGCCACAGGGGGCATGATGAAGCTTTCTTT
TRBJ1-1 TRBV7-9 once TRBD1 CASSPQGVGNTEAFF TGTGCCAGCAGCCCTCAGGGGGTGGGGAACACTGAAGCTTTCTTT
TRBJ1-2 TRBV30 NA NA CAQRLGSTGKLNYGYTF TGTGCCCAACGCCTGGGGTCCACAGGGAAGCTTAACTATGGCTACACCTTC
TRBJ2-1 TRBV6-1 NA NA CASSEIGLNNEQFF TGTGCCAGCAGTGAAATAGGACTTAACAATGAGCAGTTCTTC